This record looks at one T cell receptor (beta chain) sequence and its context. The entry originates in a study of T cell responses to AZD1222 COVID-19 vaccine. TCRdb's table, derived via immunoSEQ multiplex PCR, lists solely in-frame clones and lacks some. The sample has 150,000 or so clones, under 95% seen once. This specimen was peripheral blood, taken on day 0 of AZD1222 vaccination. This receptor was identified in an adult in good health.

CDR3 protein: CASSVTSGDTDTQYF. Written as DNA, the CDR3 is TGTGCCAGCAGCGTGACTAGCGGGGACACAGATACGCAGTATTTT. The chain employs TRBV11-2 and TRBJ2-3, with TRBD2 matching 11 bases. CDR3 length: 15 residues. Germline loops: CDR1 SGHAT, CDR2 FQNNGV. V shed 5 bases, J shed 2 bases, and the junction held 3 bases outside the gene matches.